The 27 T cell receptor beta chains listed next were all sequenced from one sample in a study of tumor and adjacent non-tumor tissue in lung cancer. The library came from three nested PCR rounds adapted from ARM-PCR protocols. TCRdb redid the calling of the multiplex PCR reads with MiXCR, one entry per CDR3 protein. The sample has tens of thousands of distinct CDR3 sequences, less than 75% seen once. This sample's RNA came from whole unsorted tissue. The sample comprised lung tumor tissue. Receptor source: a man in his sixties with non-small cell lung cancer.

This clonotype was counted a few times. V is TRBV4-2 and J is TRBJ1-1, with D perhaps matching TRBD1 (5 bases). Germline V CDR1 and CDR2: LGHNA, YNFKEQ. Trimming left V 5 bases short and J 0 bases short, with 22 bases between. This CDR3 has 18 residues. CDR3 sequence reads: CASSTRLAGGGVNTEAFF. CDR3 coding DNA: TGTGCCAGCAGCACCCGTTTAGCGGGGGGGGGAGTGAACACTGAAGCTTTCTTT.

Worth noting for this clonotype: Given the absence of the conserved phenylalanine or tryptophan at the CDR3 end, a read error is likely. This chain joins TRBV11-2 and TRBJ2-7; D is perhaps TRBD1 (7 bases). In germline, CDR1 is SGHAT, CDR2 FQNNGV. The V and J ends lost 5 bases and 9 bases respectively, with 14 bases between them. The CDR3 totals 12 residues. CDR3 nucleotide sequence: TGTGCCAGCAGCAACCAGGGGGGCGTGCAGTACTTA. It codes for CASSNQGGVQYL.

As concerns this clonotype: This could be a read error, since a much larger clone is one nucleotide away. The chain employs TRBV5-1 and TRBJ2-3; D remains unclear. CDR1 SGHRS and CDR2 YFSETQ come from the germline V gene. The CDR3 runs to 14 residues. The ends were cut back, 0 bases at V and 2 bases at J, with 7 bases in the middle. The CDR3 nucleotides are TGCGCCAGCAGCTTGGCCAGAATCACAGATACGCAGTATTTT. Its translation is CASSLARITDTQYF.

This clonotype was recorded once. The junction differs from germline at one of its ends, possibly a read error. The V call is TRBV6-5, the J call TRBJ2-3; 10 positions match TRBD2. Germline V gives CDR1 MNHEY, CDR2 SVGAGI. The CDR3 runs to 15 residues. The CDR3 reads CACSRLAGDTDTQYF. The CDR3, as DNA: TGTGCCTGCAGTAGACTAGCGGGTGACACAGATACGCAGTATTTT.

Concerning this clonotype itself: This may arise from a read error, as a much more abundant clone is one base away. This chain uses TRBV5-1 with TRBJ1-1; perhaps TRBD1 as D (6 bases). Germline CDR1 reads SGHRS; CDR2 reads YFSETQ. The CDR3 spans 16 residues. The CDR3 protein is CASSLVPGGWDTEDFF. CDR3 coding DNA: TGCGCCAGCAGCTTGGTCCCCGGTGGTTGGGACACTGAAGATTTCTTT.

The V call is TRBV7-9, the J call TRBJ1-4; D is undetermined. Germline values: CDR1 SEHNR, CDR2 FQNEAQ (reference sequence). This CDR3 is built from 14 residues. Deletions cut 2 bases from V and 8 bases from J, with 12 bases between. The CDR3, as DNA: TGTGCCAGCAGCTTACCAGAGGGCTTGGAAAAACTGTTTTTT. This encodes CASSLPEGLEKLFF.

On this clonotype: One end of the junction varies from germline; a read error may be responsible. The chain is built from TRBV6-2 or TRBV6-3 and TRBJ2-1; TRBD2 matches at 10 bases. The CDR3 totals 14 residues. Germline V gives CDR1 MNHEY, CDR2 SVGEGT. CDR3 region: CVSSSTSGTDGQFF. The CDR3, as DNA: TGTGTCAGCAGTTCCACTAGCGGGACCGATGGGCAGTTCTTC.

Points on this clonotype: Since no conserved phenylalanine or tryptophan closes the CDR3, a read error is the likely cause. The chain combines TRBV6-1 with TRBJ1-5, with 11 bases fitting TRBD1. This CDR3 is built from 18 residues. Germline CDR1 is MNHNS and CDR2 is SASEGT. V shed 9 bases, J shed 1 base, and the junction held 14 bases outside the gene matches. The DNA for the CDR3 is TGTGCCAGTAGCATGGACAGGGGGCTATTAATAAGCAATCAGCCCCAGCATGTT. Translation: CASSMDRGLLISNQPQHV.

As to this clonotype: Relative to the germline gene, one junction end is altered; a read error may explain this. The J gene is TRBJ1-6, the V gene TRBV4-2; D possibly corresponds to TRBD1 (6 bases). Germline values: CDR1 LGHNA, CDR2 YNFKEQ. CDR3 length: 15 residues. This chain's CDR3 is CASSTAGASNPPLHF. In DNA form, the CDR3 reads TGTGCCAGCAGCACTGCAGGGGCTAGTAATCCACCCCTCCACTTT.

This clonotype was counted only a few times. Relative to the germline gene, one junction end is altered; a read error may explain this. The genes are TRBV29-1 and TRBJ2-1; the match to TRBD2 covers 7 bases. Germline V lookup: CDR1 SQVTM, CDR2 ANQGSEA. The CDR3 has 15 amino acids. This CDR3 reads CSVGLVFSSSREQFF. The CDR3 nucleotides are TGCAGTGTTGGACTAGTTTTTTCATCCTCGCGTGAGCAGTTCTTC.

In the case of this clonotype: This CDR3 is missing its conserved last phenylalanine or tryptophan, likely due to a read error. The chain joins TRBV11-3 to TRBJ2-1, with 11 positions matching TRBD2. The CDR3 runs 18 residues. The germline CDR1 and CDR2 sequences are SGHNT and YENEEA. CDR3 nucleotides: TGTGCCAACAGCTTAGATTTACTAGCGGGAGAATTCTACAATGAGCAGTTCCTC. This codes for CANSLDLLAGEFYNEQFL.

The CDR3 is CSASRLAGGLRETQYF. CDR3 DNA sequence: TGCAGTGCTAGTAGGTTAGCGGGAGGTCTACGAGAGACCCAGTACTTC. V gene TRBV20-1 combines with J gene TRBJ2-7, with 10 nucleotides matching TRBD2. The tail of the sequence fits TRBJ2-5 better, so the J call may be wrong. Germline V CDR1 and CDR2: DFQATT, SNEGSKA (reference sequence). The CDR3 has 16 residues.

This clonotype was seen once. The V gene is TRBV20-1, the J gene TRBJ1-2; perhaps TRBD1 as D (6 bases). CDR3 length: 13 residues. Germline assignment: CDR1 DFQATT and CDR2 SNEGSKA (reference sequence). With 5 bases removed from V and 4 bases from J, the gap between germline ends came to 14 bases. As DNA, the CDR3 is TGCAGTGCTTTGGAGGGGGAGGCCTATGGCTACACCTTC. Encoded protein: CSALEGEAYGYTF.

On this clonotype itself: In this CDR3 the conserved last residue, phenylalanine or tryptophan, is missing, so a read error is likely. The chain couples TRBV11-3 to TRBJ2-1; D might be TRBD2 (6 bases). The CDR3 is 14 residues long. CDR1 and CDR2 from the germline V gene are SGHNT and YENEEA. Trimming removed 6 bases at V and 9 bases at J, with 18 bases between. The CDR3 spells CASRRTTMSTEQFS. The CDR3 DNA is TGTGCCAGCAGACGGACTACTATGTCTACTGAGCAGTTCTCA.

The sample holds a few counts of this clonotype. A single base separates this from a much larger clone, so it may be a read error. CDR3 nucleotide sequence: TGTGCCAGCGGCTTAGTGAGGGCGGGGTCCCAGCAGTACTTC. Translating it yields CASGLVRAGSQQYF. This rearrangement joins TRBV13 to TRBJ2-7, with D maybe TRBD2 (6 bases). The CDR3 consists of 14 residues. Germline loops: CDR1 PRHDT, CDR2 FYEKMQ (reference sequence).

This clonotype was counted a few times. The J gene is TRBJ2-5, the V gene TRBV5-4, with a tentative D call TRBD2 (6 bases). The V gene lost 0 bases and the J gene lost 4 bases, with 16 bases spanning the gap. CDR1 and CDR2 (germline): SGHNT, YYREEE (reference sequence). This CDR3 spans 16 amino acids. The CDR3, as DNA: TGTGCCAGCAGCTTGGTGCTAGTGGGAGGTCGAGAGACCCAGTACTTC. This sequence encodes CASSLVLVGGRETQYF.

The V and J genes are TRBV11-2 and TRBJ2-7; no clear D gene. Trimming removed 5 bases from V and 6 bases from J, with 8 bases in between. Germline V gene lookup returns CDR1 SGHAT and CDR2 FQNNGV. The CDR3 totals 11 residues. The CDR3 loop reads CASSLQIEQYF. The CDR3 DNA reads as TGTGCCAGCAGCCTTCAAATCGAGCAGTACTTC.

Notes on this clonotype: No conserved phenylalanine or tryptophan is present at the end of the CDR3, so a read error is the likely explanation. The rearrangement links TRBV12-3 or TRBV12-4 to TRBJ1-5; weak D call: TRBD1 (6 bases). The CDR3 contains 15 residues. CDR3 nucleotides: TGTGCCAGCAGTCAGAGGGGGAATAGCAATCAGCGCCAGCATTTA. This sequence encodes CASSQRGNSNQRQHL.

As for this clonotype: A much larger clone is a single base away; this may be a read error. V and J are TRBV5-1 and TRBJ2-3; 8 nucleotides align to TRBD1. The better agreement between TRBJ1-5 and the DNA end casts doubt on the J call. The CDR3 has 16 amino acids. Per germline, CDR1 SGHRS and CDR2 YFSETQ. CDR3 DNA: TGCGCCAGCAGCTCTGCAGGGGGCGCAGGTACCGTTACGCAGCATTTT. Amino acid sequence: CASSSAGGAGTVTQHF.

The genes are TRBV24-1 and TRBJ2-3; D is undetermined. Trimming removed 9 bases at V and 0 bases at J, with 12 bases between. In germline, CDR1 is KGHDR, CDR2 SFDVKD. The CDR3 length is 14 residues. CDR3 nucleotides: TGTGCCACCCGCCAGGAACGGAGCACAGATACGCAGTATTTT. Amino acid sequence: CATRQERSTDTQYF.

Concerning this clonotype itself: The junction shows a germline mismatch at one end, possibly a read error. The gene calls are TRBV6-5 and TRBJ1-5; 8 positions match TRBD1. The CDR3 contains 14 residues. The germline V gene encodes CDR1 MNHEY and CDR2 SVGAGI. CDR3 loop: CTSSRAGGNQLQHF. CDR3 nucleotide sequence: TGTACCAGCTCAAGAGCAGGGGGCAATCAGCTCCAGCATTTT.

The rearrangement links TRBV29-1 to TRBJ2-7, with D possibly matching TRBD2 (6 bases). Germline assignment: CDR1 SQVTM and CDR2 ANQGSEA. Trimming left V 6 bases short and J 10 bases short, with 19 bases between. There are 12 residues in the CDR3. The CDR3 region is CSVNPLTGEQYF. The CDR3 DNA is TGCAGCGTCAACCCTCTTACGGGAGAACAGTACTTC.

As regards this clonotype: The conserved phenylalanine or tryptophan normally closing the CDR3 is absent here, so this likely arose from a read error. This chain uses TRBV4-1 with TRBJ1-1; 10 bases agree with TRBD1. The CDR3 runs to 17 residues. CDR1 and CDR2 from the germline V gene are MGHRA and YSYEKL. The CDR3 reads CVSSQAYGDRGGTEAFS. As DNA, the CDR3 is TGCGTCAGCAGCCAAGCTTATGGGGACAGGGGAGGGACTGAAGCTTTCTCT.

This clonotype rates as medium-sized. Here the CDR3 DNA reads TGTGCCAGCAGCTTAGGGGAGACCCAGTACTTC. Translation gives CASSLGETQYF. The rearrangement joins TRBV11-2 to TRBJ2-5; no definite D call. CDR3 size: 11 residues. V lost 1 base, J lost 5 bases, and 2 bases lay in between. From germline, CDR1 is SGHAT and CDR2 FQNNGV.

Details on this clonotype: At one boundary the junction diverges from the germline segment, which might be a read error. The chain uses TRBV6-5 and TRBJ1-5; maybe TRBD1 (6 bases). This CDR3 has 14 residues. CDR1 is MNHEY and CDR2 is SVGAGI in the germline V gene. CDR3 amino acids: CASNRRGEGRPQHF. CDR3 bases: TGTGCAAGCAACCGAAGGGGGGAAGGTCGGCCCCAGCATTTT.

The genes are TRBV29-1 and TRBJ2-7; D is unresolved. Trimming took 4 bases from V and 10 from J, leaving 17 bases between them. Germline CDR1 is SQVTM and CDR2 is ANQGSEA. CDR3 size: 12 residues. The CDR3 region has the DNA TGCAGCGTTGTTACAGAGCCCTACGTACAGTACTTC. Its protein is CSVVTEPYVQYF.

This clonotype was found once. Because the CDR3 is missing its conserved closing phenylalanine or tryptophan, this is likely a read error. The chain uses TRBV28 and TRBJ1-5, with unresolved D. The germline V gene encodes CDR1 MDHEN and CDR2 SYDVKM. This CDR3 has 14 residues. DNA for the CDR3: TGTACCAGCAGTTTATACACAGTGCAAGTGGCCCAGCATCTT. Protein product: CTSSLYTVQVAQHL.